This T cell receptor (beta chain) stems from a study of T cell repertoires in cytomegalovirus infection. CDR1 is SEHNR and CDR2 is FQNEAQ in the germline V gene (reference sequence). This CDR3 spans 17 amino acids. V shed 1 base and J 0 bases; nucleotides not matched to a gene: 4. Findings and limits, study-wide: CMV carriers with the relevant HLA were identified by cumulative public TCR beta family frequency.

Of note for this clonotype: The antigen is undetermined.

TCRdb itself ran the reads through MiXCR, one entry per CDR3 protein. The data show approximately 630,000 distinct CDR3 sequences, less than 25% seen once. The rearrangement joins TRBV7-9 to TRBJ2-3, with TRBD2 matching over 10 bases. The sequenced material came from CD8+ T cells from PBMCs. The receptor was derived from a human donor in good health (CMV status not recorded). Some clones in this sample may be carry-over from other donors' samples. The CDR3 sequence: CASSLVLAGESTDTQYF. The CDR3 bases are TGTGCCAGCAGCTTAGTCCTAGCGGGGGAGAGCACAGATACGCAGTATTTT.